One sample yielded the 10 T cell receptor beta chains listed below, sequenced in a study of blood T cell repertoires in COVID-19. TCRdb keeps only in-frame clones here, not all; method: immunoSEQ multiplex PCR. The sample includes about 670,000 clones, over 80% of them seen just once. The sequenced sample was peripheral blood. Receptors originate from a woman younger than 35 with acute or convalescent COVID-19.

About this clone itself: Relative to the germline gene, one junction end is altered; a read error may explain this. The chain has TRBV29-1 and TRBJ1-2; a possible D gene is TRBD1 (5 bases). Germline assignment: CDR1 SQVTM and CDR2 ANQGSEA. The CDR3 runs to 10 residues. In nucleotides, the CDR3 is TGCAGCGTTGATGGGGGGAAAGCCTACTTC. Amino acids: CSVDGGKAYF.

V gene TRBV5-6 combines with J gene TRBJ2-1; 12 bases match TRBD2. This CDR3 comprises 17 residues. Trimming at V came to 4 bases and at J to 0 bases, leaving 5 bases not matched to a gene. Germline CDR1 reads SGHDT; CDR2 reads YYEEEE. CDR3 amino acids: CASSLTSGGVSYNEQFF. The CDR3 coding sequence is TGTGCCAGCAGCCTGACTAGCGGGGGTGTCTCCTACAATGAGCAGTTCTTC.

This sequence joins TRBV29-1 and TRBJ1-1; tentative D call: TRBD1 (5 bases). Between the trimmed V and J ends, which lost 4 bases and 5 bases, there was a span of 11 bases. The CDR3 covers 12 residues. Germline V lookup: CDR1 SQVTM, CDR2 ANQGSEA. Written as DNA, the CDR3 is TGCAGCGTTGGTGACAGTCATACTGAAGCTTTCTTT. Residues: CSVGDSHTEAFF.

V usage is TRBV29-1 and J usage is TRBJ1-2; no clear D. CDR1 SQVTM and CDR2 ANQGSEA come from the germline V gene. V shed 4 bases and J shed 2 bases, with 8 bases lying between them. The CDR3 is made up of 12 amino acids. The CDR3 DNA sequence: TGCAGCGTTGCCTACAGAAACTATGGCTACACCTTC. Translating gives CSVAYRNYGYTF.

The chain carries TRBV4-1 and TRBJ2-6; D gene unclear. The CDR3 is 17 residues long. V gave up 4 bases and J gave up 0 bases, with 13 bases separating them. Germline CDR1 reads MGHRA; CDR2 reads YSYEKL. The DNA of the CDR3 is TGCGCCAGCAGCCTCCCCGCGGAGAGCTCTGGGGCCAACGTCCTGACTTTC. Residues: CASSLPAESSGANVLTF.

The chain links TRBV5-1 to TRBJ2-7, with 9 bases fitting TRBD1. Unmatched junction bases numbered 5, after V lost 7 bases and J lost 6 bases. The germline gives CDR1 SGHRS, CDR2 YFSETQ. This CDR3 has 12 residues. The CDR3 spells CASGTGFAEQYF. CDR3 DNA: TGCGCCAGCGGGACAGGGTTCGCCGAGCAGTACTTC.

This clone has just a few counts. This chain connects TRBV11-3 to TRBJ2-1; the match to TRBD2 covers 15 bases. Germline loops: CDR1 SGHNT, CDR2 YENEEA. Germline trimming cut 5 bases from V and 9 bases from J; bases unmatched to any gene: 8. The CDR3 totals 16 residues. The CDR3 reads CASSPDGTSGGSEQFF. In DNA, the CDR3 is TGTGCCAGCAGCCCTGATGGGACTAGCGGGGGGTCTGAGCAGTTCTTC.

This clone was seen a single time. The gene calls are TRBV2 and TRBJ2-3; 7 bases align to TRBD2. Germline loops: CDR1 SNHLY, CDR2 FYNNEI. Trimming at V came to 6 bases and at J to 5 bases, leaving 5 bases not matched to a gene. The CDR3 is made up of 13 amino acids. CDR3: CASRGWEGDTQYF. DNA for the CDR3: TGTGCCAGCAGAGGGTGGGAGGGAGATACGCAGTATTTT.

The chain uses TRBV7-2 and TRBJ2-5, with 7 bases identical to TRBD2. This CDR3 is built from 16 residues. Germline CDR1 and CDR2: SGHTA and FQGNSA. V trimming: 0 bases; J trimming: 5 bases; junction bases outside the gene matches: 9. In DNA, the CDR3 is TGTGCCAGCAGCTTAGCGTCGGGGAGGGTACGGGAGACCCAGTACTTC. Encoded protein: CASSLASGRVRETQYF.

The chain couples TRBV19 to TRBJ2-7; TRBD1 aligns across 10 bases. Germline values: CDR1 LNHDA, CDR2 SQIVND (reference sequence). This CDR3 has 14 residues. The trim removed 5 bases at V and 5 bases at J, leaving 6 bases unmatched. The CDR3 DNA follows: TGTGCCAGTAGTTTCCAGACAGGGGGCGACGAGCAGTACTTC. Residues: CASSFQTGGDEQYF.